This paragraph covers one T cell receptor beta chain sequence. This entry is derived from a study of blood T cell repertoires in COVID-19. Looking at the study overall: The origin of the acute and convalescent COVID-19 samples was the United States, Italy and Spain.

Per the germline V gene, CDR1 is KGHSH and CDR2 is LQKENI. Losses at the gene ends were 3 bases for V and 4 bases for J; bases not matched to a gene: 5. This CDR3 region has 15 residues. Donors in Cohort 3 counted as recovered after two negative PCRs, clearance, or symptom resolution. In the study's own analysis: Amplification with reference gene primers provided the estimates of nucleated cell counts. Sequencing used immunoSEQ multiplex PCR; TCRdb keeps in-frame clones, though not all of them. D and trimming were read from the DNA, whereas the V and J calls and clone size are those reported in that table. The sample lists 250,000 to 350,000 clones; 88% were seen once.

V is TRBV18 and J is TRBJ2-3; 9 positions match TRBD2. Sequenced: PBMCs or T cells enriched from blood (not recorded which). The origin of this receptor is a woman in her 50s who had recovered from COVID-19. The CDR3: CASSPSGSGADTQYF. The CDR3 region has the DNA TGTGCCAGCTCACCTAGCGGGAGCGGTGCAGATACGCAGTATTTT.